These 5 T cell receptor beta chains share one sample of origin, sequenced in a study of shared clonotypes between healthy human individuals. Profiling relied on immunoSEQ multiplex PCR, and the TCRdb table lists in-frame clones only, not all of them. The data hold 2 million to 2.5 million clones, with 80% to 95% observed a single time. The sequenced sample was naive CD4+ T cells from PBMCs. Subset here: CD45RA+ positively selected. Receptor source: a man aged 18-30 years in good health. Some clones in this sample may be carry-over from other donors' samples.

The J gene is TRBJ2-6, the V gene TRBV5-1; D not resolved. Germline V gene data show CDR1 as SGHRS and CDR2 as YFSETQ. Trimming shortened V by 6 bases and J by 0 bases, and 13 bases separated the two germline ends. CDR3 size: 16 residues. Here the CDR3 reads CASKYLPRSGANVLTF. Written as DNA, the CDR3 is TGCGCCAGCAAATATCTACCCCGCTCTGGGGCCAACGTCCTGACTTTC.

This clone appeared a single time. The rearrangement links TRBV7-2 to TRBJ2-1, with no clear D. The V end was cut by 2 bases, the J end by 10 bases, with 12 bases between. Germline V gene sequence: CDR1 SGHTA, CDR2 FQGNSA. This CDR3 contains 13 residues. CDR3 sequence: CASSLMLRVEQFF. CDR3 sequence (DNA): TGTGCCAGCAGCTTAATGTTAAGGGTGGAGCAGTTCTTC.

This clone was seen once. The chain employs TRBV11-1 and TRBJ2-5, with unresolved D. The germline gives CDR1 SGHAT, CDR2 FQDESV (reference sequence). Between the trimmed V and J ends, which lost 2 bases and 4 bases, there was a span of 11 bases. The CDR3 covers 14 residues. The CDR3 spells CASSLPGWRETQYF. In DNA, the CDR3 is TGTGCCAGCAGCTTACCTGGTTGGAGAGAGACCCAGTACTTC.

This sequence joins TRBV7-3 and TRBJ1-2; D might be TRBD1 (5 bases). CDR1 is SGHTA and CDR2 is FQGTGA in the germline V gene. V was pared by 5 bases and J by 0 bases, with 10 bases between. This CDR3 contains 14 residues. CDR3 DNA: TGTGCCAGCAGCCTCGGGACCTCTAACTATGGCTACACCTTC. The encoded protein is CASSLGTSNYGYTF.

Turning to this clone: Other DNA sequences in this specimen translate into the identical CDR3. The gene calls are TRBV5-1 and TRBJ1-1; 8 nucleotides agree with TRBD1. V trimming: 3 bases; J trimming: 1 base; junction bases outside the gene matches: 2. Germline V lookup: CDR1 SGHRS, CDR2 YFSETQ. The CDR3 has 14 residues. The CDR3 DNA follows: TGCGCCAGCAGCTCTCAGGGGGCGAACACTGAAGCTTTCTTT. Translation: CASSSQGANTEAFF.